Below are 4 T cell receptor beta chains sequenced from a single sample in a study of control samples from healthy donors and cancer patients. TCRdb's table, derived via immunoSEQ multiplex PCR, lists solely in-frame clones and lacks some. The table lists roughly 170,000 clones, almost 90% of them singletons. Sequencing used blood. Receptors originate from a woman aged 25 to 39 in good health.

The chain is built from TRBV19 and TRBJ2-1, with D unclear. V dropped 5 bases and J dropped 0 bases, with 11 bases sitting between them. The germline gives CDR1 LNHDA, CDR2 SQIVND (reference sequence). CDR3 length equals 15 residues. The CDR3 DNA reads as TGTGCCAGTAGTGCACAGAAAACCTCCTACAATGAGCAGTTCTTC. Residues: CASSAQKTSYNEQFF.

The chain joins TRBV12-3 or TRBV12-4 to TRBJ2-3; the match to TRBD1 covers 8 bases. V gave up 6 bases and J gave up 6 bases; unmatched junction bases: 5. This CDR3 is 13 amino acids long. The CDR3 loop is CASRATGADTQYF. For the CDR3, the DNA is TGTGCCAGCAGGGCGACAGGGGCCGATACGCAGTATTTT.

J is TRBJ2-1 and V is TRBV3-1 (or the pseudogene TRBV3-2); TRBD2 matches at 11 bases. From germline, CDR1 is LGHDT and CDR2 YNNKEL (reference sequence). The trim removed 0 bases at V and 4 bases at J, leaving 5 bases unmatched. The CDR3 covers 17 residues. Here the CDR3 reads CASSQDVSSGRYNEQFF. Written as DNA, the CDR3 is TGTGCCAGCAGCCAAGATGTTTCTAGCGGGAGGTACAATGAGCAGTTCTTC.

The CDR3 sequence is CASSYGGGTEAFF. DNA for the CDR3: TGTGCCAGCAGTTATGGGGGTGGAACTGAAGCTTTCTTT. The rearrangement links TRBV6-6 to TRBJ1-1; possibly TRBD1 for D (5 bases). V lost 3 bases to trimming and J lost 5 bases, with 10 bases between them. From germline, CDR1 is MNHNY and CDR2 SVGAGI (reference sequence). The CDR3 runs 13 residues.